This is a list of T cell receptor beta chains from one sample in a study of blood T cell repertoires in COVID-19. Sequencing was performed with immunoSEQ multiplex PCR; in TCRdb, only in-frame clones are kept and a portion is missing. Of 200,000 to 300,000 clones in the sample, around nine tenths were seen once. What was sequenced was PBMCs or T cells enriched from blood (not recorded which). These receptors came from a woman aged 25 to 39 who had recovered from COVID-19. CDR3s include the opening cysteine and the closing phenylalanine or tryptophan. A D gene is named only where the DNA matches it firmly.

j_gene	d_gene	v_gene	CDR3aa	CDR3nt
TRBJ1-1	TRBD1	TRBV28	CASIRQGYTEAFF	TGTGCCAGCATACGACAGGGGTACACTGAAGCTTTCTTT
TRBJ1-4	NA	TRBV6-1	CASSESRAGNEKLFF	TGTGCCAGCAGTGAATCCAGGGCTGGAAATGAAAAACTGTTTTTT
TRBJ2-1	TRBD2	TRBV2	CASRGLADLSYNEQFF	TGTGCCAGCAGGGGACTAGCGGATCTCTCCTACAATGAGCAGTTCTTC
TRBJ1-2	NA	TRBV5-5	CASSPDTLINYGYTF	TGTGCCAGCAGCCCTGACACGCTAATTAACTATGGCTACACCTTC
TRBJ1-5	NA	TRBV6-2/TRBV6-3	CASSYEAGIQPQHF	TGTGCCAGCAGTTACGAGGCAGGGATTCAGCCCCAGCATTTT
TRBJ1-2	NA	TRBV24-1	CATSDPGTSRGYTF	TGTGCCACCAGTGACCCCGGGACTTCCCGGGGCTACACCTTC
TRBJ2-1	TRBD2	TRBV4-1	CASRSGEAGGHNEQFF	TGCGCCAGCCGCTCCGGAGAAGCGGGAGGGCACAATGAGCAGTTCTTC
TRBJ1-2	NA	TRBV2	CASSEAGFYGYTF	TGTGCCAGCAGTGAAGCCGGGTTCTATGGCTACACCTTC
TRBJ1-5	NA	TRBV24-1	CATGSVQPQHF	TGTGCCACCGGTAGTGTCCAGCCCCAGCATTTT
TRBJ1-2	TRBD1	TRBV5-4	CASSHRTGPSLYGYTF	TGTGCCAGCAGCCATCGGACAGGTCCCTCGCTCTATGGCTACACCTTC
TRBJ2-3	TRBD1	TRBV9	CASSPSGQGSTDTQYF	TGTGCCAGCAGCCCTTCGGGACAGGGAAGCACAGATACGCAGTATTTT
TRBJ1-5	NA	TRBV7-2	CASSDQGFSQPQHF	TGTGCCAGCAGCGATCAGGGTTTTTCTCAGCCCCAGCATTTT
TRBJ2-7	NA	TRBV5-1	CASNTGTTVSYEQYF	TGCGCCAGCAACACCGGGACAACTGTCTCCTACGAGCAGTACTTC
TRBJ2-1	NA	TRBV9	CASSVGGSNQEQFF	TGTGCCAGCAGCGTAGGAGGATCCAACCAAGAGCAGTTCTTC
TRBJ2-7	TRBD1	TRBV5-1	CASSPGTVSSYEQYF	TGCGCCAGCAGCCCCGGGACAGTGAGCTCCTACGAGCAGTACTTC
TRBJ2-5	NA	TRBV2	CASTRVGAEYF	TGTGCCAGCACTAGGGTCGGAGCGGAATACTTC
TRBJ2-7	NA	TRBV28	CASSGSRDHYEQYF	TGTGCCAGCAGCGGGAGTCGGGATCACTACGAGCAGTACTTC
TRBJ1-4	NA	TRBV9	CASSVAGGNEKLFF	TGTGCCAGCAGCGTAGCGGGGGGTAATGAAAAACTGTTTTTT
TRBJ1-2	NA	TRBV28	CASSLYGGPSGYTF	TGTGCCAGCAGTTTATACGGGGGGCCTAGTGGCTACACCTTC